The rows below give T cell receptor beta chains drawn from one sample of a study of human T cells and chemical hapten exposure. TCRdb analysed the RACE reads with MiXCR anew, one entry per CDR3 protein. The top ten hold 1.6% of the sample, which has fewer than 140,000 distinct CDR3 sequences, more than 10% seen once. Sequencing used whole blood, obtained in connection with sensitization to the hapten diphenylcyclopropenone (DPC). Receptors were obtained from a woman aged 45-65 years with alopecia areata. Some clones in this sample may be carry-over from other donors' samples. The CDR3 runs from the conserved cysteine through the conserved F or W. Each record gives: J gene, D gene, clone size, V gene, CDR3 DNA, CDR3 protein. The D gene is left open where the match is weak. Size is stated for part of the rows, as once, few or many counts, or as a class when the clone is expanded.

TRBJ1-4 | - | - | TRBV28 | TGTGCCAGCAGTTCTTCCGGGGCCTTTGATGAAAAACTGTTTTTT | CASSSSGAFDEKLFF
TRBJ2-3 | - | - | TRBV11-3 | TGTGCCAGCAGCTTTGGGGGGTACACAGATACGCAGTATTTT | CASSFGGYTDTQYF
TRBJ2-2 | TRBD1 | many | TRBV28 | TGTGCCAGCACCTGGGACAGGGCCGCCGGGGAGCTGTTTTTT | CASTWDRAAGELFF
TRBJ2-5 | TRBD2 | few | TRBV6-5 | TGTGCCAGCAGTTACTCTCGATACCCTAGCGGGGGCCCCTCGTGGGACCAAGAGACCCAGTACTTC | CASSYSRYPSGGPSWDQETQYF
TRBJ1-3 | TRBD1 | - | TRBV6-6 | TGTGCCAGCAAGGCAGGGGGCTTTGGAAACACCATATATTTT | CASKAGGFGNTIYF
TRBJ2-6 | TRBD1 | - | TRBV6-6 | TGTGCCACCACCGCTACAGGGGGCGCTGGGGCCAACGTCCTGACTTTC | CATTATGGAGANVLTF
TRBJ2-4 | - | - | TRBV28 | TGTGCCAGCAGTTTATTGAGGGGCGCTCTAACCAAAAACATTCAGTACTTC | CASSLLRGALTKNIQYF
TRBJ2-7 | - | - | TRBV3-1 | TGTGCCAGCGCCCGCAGGGCCAGTCCCGGTGGGGAGCAGTACTTC | CASARRASPGGEQYF
TRBJ2-3 | - | - | TRBV6-5 | TGTGCCAGCAGTTACTCGGTGGGGGGCACAGATACGCAGTATTTT | CASSYSVGGTDTQYF
TRBJ2-3 | TRBD2 | few | TRBV10-3 | TGTGCCATCAGAAGAAGCGGGAACGCAGATACGCAGTATTTT | CAIRRSGNADTQYF
TRBJ2-7 | - | many | TRBV15 | TGTGCCACCAGCTCAGGGGGGGTGAGCGAGCAGTACTTC | CATSSGGVSEQYF
TRBJ2-2 | - | many | TRBV7-9 | TGTGCCAGCAGCTTAGCGCCCGGGGGAAGAACCGGGGAGCTGTTTTTT | CASSLAPGGRTGELFF
TRBJ2-1 | TRBD1 | - | TRBV11-2 | TGTGCCAGCAGCTCGACAGGGGGATTCGATGAGCAGTTCTTC | CASSSTGGFDEQFF
TRBJ2-5 | TRBD2 | - | TRBV2 | TGTGCCAGCAGGGGACTAGCGGGAAAAGAGACCCAGTACTTC | CASRGLAGKETQYF
TRBJ2-2 | TRBD2 | few | TRBV10-2 | TGCGCCAGCAGTGGGCTAGCGGCCGGGGAGCTGTTTTTT | CASSGLAAGELFF
TRBJ2-3 | - | few | TRBV19 | TGTGCCAGTAGTACCCCCGGGCGCACAGATACGCAGTATTTT | CASSTPGRTDTQYF
TRBJ1-1 | - | few | TRBV5-1 | TGCGCCAGCAGCTTGGAGGGGACGGATAACACTGAAGCTTTCTTT | CASSLEGTDNTEAFF
TRBJ2-3 | - | few | TRBV28 | TGTGCCAGCTGGTTGAGCGGGCGGATCTGGTCCGCAGATACGCAGTATTTT | CASWLSGRIWSADTQYF
TRBJ2-3 | TRBD2 | few | TRBV11-2 | TGTGCCAGCAGCCAGCCGGGAACTAGCGGGGGAACAGATACGCAGTATTTT | CASSQPGTSGGTDTQYF
TRBJ2-6 | - | few | TRBV7-2 | TGTGCCAGCAGCTTATTAGTGGAGTTAACTGGGGCCAACGTCCTGACTTTC | CASSLLVELTGANVLTF
TRBJ2-7 | TRBD2 | - | TRBV7-2 | TGTGCCAGCAGCTCTCCTCGGGGGACTAGTCCCTACGAGCAGTACTTC | CASSSPRGTSPYEQYF
TRBJ1-6 | - | many | TRBV4-2 | TGTGCCAGCAGCCAGGAAATACAGGGATCGGGTAATTCACCCCTCCACTTT | CASSQEIQGSGNSPLHF
TRBJ2-7 | - | - | TRBV7-8 | TGTGCCAGCAGCTTTATCAAGGGAGGCCCTACCTACGAGCAGTACTTC | CASSFIKGGPTYEQYF
TRBJ1-6 | - | few | TRBV5-6 | TGTGCCAGCAGCTTGGTAGGGGCAGGGGCGGAATCACCCCTCCACTTT | CASSLVGAGAESPLHF
TRBJ2-6 | TRBD1 | few | TRBV2 | TGTGCCAGCAGCCTACAGGGGACAGGGGCCAACGTCCTGACTTTC | CASSLQGTGANVLTF
TRBJ1-1 | - | few | TRBV29-1 | TGCAGCGTTGAGCGGACAGTGGACATGAACACTGAAGCTTTCTTT | CSVERTVDMNTEAFF